This note documents a single TCR beta chain sequence. This entry comes from a study of T cell changes during pregnancy in multiple sclerosis. The table came from immunoSEQ multiplex PCR; TCRdb's copy has only in-frame clones and leaves some out. This sample carries roughly 26,000 clones, nearly 90% of them seen once, and the ten largest clones take 16%. V dropped 5 bases and J dropped 8 bases, with 10 bases sitting between them. This CDR3 region has 12 residues. Germline V gives CDR1 PRHDT, CDR2 FYEKMQ (reference sequence). V is TRBV13 and J is TRBJ2-1, with D unresolved. The sample in question was CD8+ T cells from peripheral blood mononuclear cells, obtained in the second trimester of pregnancy. This clonotype was obtained from a female donor with multiple sclerosis, enrolled in a pregnancy study. CDR3 region: CASSALVDEQFF. The CDR3 DNA reads TGTGCCAGCAGCGCTTTAGTCGATGAGCAGTTCTTC.